The 14 T cell receptor beta chains given below trace back to one sample, sequenced in a study of PD-1 blockade in classical Hodgkin lymphoma (dated by TCRdb to about 2020). The library was made by the immunoSEQ multiplex PCR assay. TCRdb re-hosts the immuneACCESS table, in-frame sequences only. Its copies lack some clones; in the studies checked, an unresolved V gene accounts for under half of them, and the cause for the rest is not known. This sample lists approximately 25,000 clones; about 90% were detected once. Of the sample, 0.5% to 0.6% falls within the top ten clones. Taken with the paper, the label for time point translates to: newly diagnosed, previously untreated cHL patient sample. CD4+ T cells were purified from thawed PBMCs by magnetic negative selection with a Miltenyi CD4+ T cell isolation kit. Sample: CD4+ T cells from blood. The source of these receptors is a human donor with classical Hodgkin lymphoma.

The rearrangement joins TRBV27 to TRBJ2-5, with 13 bases matching TRBD2. The V gene end was trimmed by 5 bases and the J gene end by 1 base; junction bases not matched to a gene: 4. The CDR3 length is 16 residues. In germline, CDR1 is MNHEY, CDR2 SMNVEV (reference sequence). CDR3: CASSIRLAGGQETQYF. The CDR3, as DNA: TGTGCCAGCAGTATCAGACTAGCGGGGGGCCAAGAGACCCAGTACTTC.

The table lists this clone with a few counts. The rearrangement uses TRBV13 and TRBJ1-2; D gene ambiguous. The CDR3 length is 14 residues. V lost 6 bases and J lost 2, with 13 bases in between. Germline CDR1 is PRHDT and CDR2 is FYEKMQ (reference sequence). The CDR3 DNA is TGTGCCAGCAGTCGGATGTTTGCCAACTATGGCTACACCTTC. Amino acids: CASSRMFANYGYTF. The full variable domain, its missing parts supplied by reference TRBV13 and TRBJ1-2, is AAGVIQSPRHLIKEKRETATLKCYPIPRHDTVYWYQQGPGQDPQFLISFYEKMQSDKGSIPDRFSAQQFSDYHSELNMSSLELGDSALYFCASSRMFANYGYTFGSGTRLTVV.

This clone was seen once. The chain employs TRBV5-6 and TRBJ1-1; TRBD1 might be the D (6 bases). From germline, CDR1 is SGHDT and CDR2 YYEEEE. There are 16 residues in the CDR3. The V and J ends lost 3 bases and 3 bases respectively, with 18 bases between them. The CDR3 spells CASSSRHRERDTEAFF. CDR3 sequence (DNA): TGTGCCAGCAGCTCTAGACACAGGGAGAGGGACACTGAAGCTTTCTTT.

This clone turned up a few times. The V call is TRBV9, the J call TRBJ1-2, with a weak D call TRBD1 (6 bases). The CDR3 runs to 13 residues. Germline-derived CDR1 and CDR2 are SGDLS and YYNGEE. V lost 1 base to trimming and J lost 6 bases, with 10 bases between them. The CDR3 here is CASSVQGRDGYTF. Written as DNA, the CDR3 is TGTGCCAGCAGCGTACAGGGGAGGGATGGCTACACCTTC.

V and J are TRBV7-8 and TRBJ2-2, with unresolved D. V lost 5 bases and J 1 base, leaving 5 bases between the germline ends. The CDR3 totals 13 residues. Germline assignment: CDR1 SGHVS and CDR2 FQNEAQ. The CDR3, as DNA: TGTGCCAGCAGCCCCTGGAACACCGGGGAGCTGTTTTTT. It yields the protein CASSPWNTGELFF.

This chain connects TRBV20-1 to TRBJ1-1; 8 positions match TRBD1. Per germline, CDR1 DFQATT and CDR2 SNEGSKA (reference sequence). V dropped 5 bases and J dropped 8; count of bases not matched to a gene: 4. This CDR3 region has 11 residues. The CDR3 region is CSAGRQGEAFF. CDR3 DNA sequence: TGCAGTGCTGGTCGACAGGGGGAAGCTTTCTTT.

The V gene is TRBV29-1, the J gene TRBJ1-2; D uncertain. The CDR3 totals 12 residues. Trimming cost V 5 bases and J 3 bases, with 10 bases left between them. CDR1 is SQVTM and CDR2 is ANQGSEA in the germline V gene. CDR3 amino acids: CSVHRDDYGYTF. CDR3 DNA sequence: TGCAGCGTTCATCGGGATGACTATGGCTACACCTTC.

This rearrangement joins TRBV4-1 to TRBJ1-5; D perhaps matches TRBD1 (6 bases). The length of the CDR3 is 17 residues. V was clipped by 1 base and J by 4 bases, with 17 bases between them. Germline V gene data show CDR1 as MGHRA and CDR2 as YSYEKL. The CDR3 loop reads CASSQGPLRGENQPQHF. CDR3 coding DNA: TGCGCCAGCAGCCAAGGGCCCCTCAGGGGCGAGAATCAGCCCCAGCATTTT.

The chain has TRBV29-1 and TRBJ1-3; unclear D gene. The CDR3 has 13 residues. Germline loops: CDR1 SQVTM, CDR2 ANQGSEA. V was pared by 6 bases and J by 5 bases, with 14 bases between. The CDR3: CSVTLTARNTIYF. The CDR3 DNA reads TGCAGCGTCACTCTGACGGCTAGAAACACCATATATTTT.

This clone occurred a few times. This chain uses TRBV6-1 with TRBJ1-2; a possible D gene is TRBD1 (6 bases). CDR1 and CDR2 (germline): MNHNS, SASEGT. V was cut by 8 bases and J by 8 bases, with 18 bases left in between. This CDR3 comprises 13 residues. In DNA, the CDR3 is TGTGCCAGCGGAGACAGGAGCCCTTGGGGCTACACCTTC. Translation gives CASGDRSPWGYTF.

The chain is built from TRBV7-8 and TRBJ1-1; D is undetermined. The CDR3 is 15 amino acids. CDR1 and CDR2 from the germline V gene are SGHVS and FQNEAQ. V lost 5 bases to trimming and J lost 5 bases, with 18 bases between them. As DNA, the CDR3 is TGTGCCAGCAGCCCACCATCCACGGGTCTAACTGAAGCTTTCTTT. This gives the protein CASSPPSTGLTEAFF.

The rearrangement uses TRBV21-1 and TRBJ2-6; the table names TRBD1, a call not compared with the DNA. TRBV21-1 is a listed pseudogene. The CDR3 is 17 residues long. The CDR3 coding sequence is TGTGCCAGCAGCAAAACAGGGCCTTCCTCTGGGGCCAACGTCCTGACTTTC. This gives the protein CASSKTGPSSGANVLTF.

This chain uses TRBV4-1 with TRBJ1-5; D might be TRBD1 (5 bases). CDR1 is MGHRA and CDR2 is YSYEKL in the germline V gene. CDR3 length equals 15 residues. The V and J ends lost 0 bases and 4 bases respectively, with 10 bases between them. The CDR3 DNA reads TGCGCCAGCAGCCAAGATGGGGGACGGAATCAGCCCCAGCATTTT. Encoded protein: CASSQDGGRNQPQHF.

The rearrangement joins TRBV7-2 to TRBJ1-5; weak D call: TRBD1 (5 bases). V lost 5 bases to trimming and J lost 5 bases, with 10 bases between them. The CDR3 is 13 amino acids. CDR1 SGHTA and CDR2 FQGNSA come from the germline V gene. CDR3 protein: CASSLVGDQPQHF. The CDR3 DNA reads TGTGCCAGCAGCCTGGTGGGGGATCAGCCCCAGCATTTT.